This paragraph covers one TCR beta chain sequence. Its target is unknown. The data derive from a study of cytomegalovirus exposure and HLA in healthy donors. Looking at the study overall: The Caucasian-associated ancestry cluster held 65% to 85% of 300 to 450 genotyped donors. Findings of the study overall: There were some public TCRs occurring in many donors, but most TCR sequences were rare. Evidence from a later analysis indicated that most CMV-associated TCR beta chains looked HLA-restricted.

Primers included in the PCR were 60 Vbeta and 13 Jbeta primers. Assay used: immunoSEQ multiplex PCR; TCRdb lists only in-frame clones, some missing. The sample lists some 71,000 clones; approximately 81% were seen once. With 6 bases clipped from V and 3 bases from J, the junction kept 9 bases outside the gene matches. Germline V gene lookup returns CDR1 MNHEY and CDR2 SVGAGI. This CDR3 is 15 amino acids long. Material: PBMCs. This clonotype was sampled from a woman under 40 in good health and CMV-seropositive. This chain connects TRBV6-5 to TRBJ2-7; 9 nucleotides align to TRBD2. The DNA of the CDR3 is TGTGCCAGCAGGGAGATAGCGGGAGCTGGCTACGAGCAGTACTTC. It specifies CASREIAGAGYEQYF.